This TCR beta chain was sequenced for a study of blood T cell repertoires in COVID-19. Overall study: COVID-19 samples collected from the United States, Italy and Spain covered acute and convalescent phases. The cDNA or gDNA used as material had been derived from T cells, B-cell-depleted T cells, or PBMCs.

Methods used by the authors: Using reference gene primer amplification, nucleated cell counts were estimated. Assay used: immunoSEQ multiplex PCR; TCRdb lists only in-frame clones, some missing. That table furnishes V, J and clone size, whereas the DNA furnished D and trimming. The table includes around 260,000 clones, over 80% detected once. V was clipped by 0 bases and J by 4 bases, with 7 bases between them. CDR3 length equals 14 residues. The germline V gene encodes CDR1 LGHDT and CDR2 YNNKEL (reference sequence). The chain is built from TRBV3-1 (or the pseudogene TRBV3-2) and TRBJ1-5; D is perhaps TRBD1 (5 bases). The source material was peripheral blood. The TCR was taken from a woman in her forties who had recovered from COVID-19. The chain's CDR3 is CASSQDSGNQPQHF. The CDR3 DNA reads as TGTGCCAGCAGCCAAGATTCAGGGAATCAGCCCCAGCATTTT.